What follows is one T cell receptor beta chain and its context. As handled by the study authors: For nucleated cells, counts were estimated from reference gene primer amplification. TCRdb keeps only in-frame clones here, not all; method: immunoSEQ multiplex PCR. D and trimming were read from the DNA, whereas the V and J calls and clone size are those reported in that table. The sample carries 150,000 to 200,000 clones, roughly four fifths recorded once. Germline lookup yields CDR1 SGHTA and CDR2 FQGTGA. The CDR3 runs to 15 residues. Trimming took 5 bases from V and 3 from J; bases not matched to a gene: 7. This entry belongs to a study of blood T cell repertoires in COVID-19.

Sequencing was carried out using peripheral blood. The receptor was isolated from a woman older than 75 with COVID-19, enrolled during active disease. The chain combines TRBV7-3 with TRBJ2-1, with TRBD2 identical over 7 bases. The CDR3 spells CASSLSGPDYNEQFF. CDR3 DNA: TGTGCCAGCAGCCTTAGCGGGCCCGACTACAATGAGCAGTTCTTC.